The entry below describes one T cell receptor beta chain. Profiling relied on immunoSEQ multiplex PCR, and the TCRdb table lists in-frame clones only, not all of them. In the table there are fewer than 1.8 million clones, approximately 98.5% of which are singletons. The data were obtained in a study of shared clonotypes between healthy human individuals. Trimming took off 3 bases at V and 7 bases at J, with 9 bases between the two ends. This CDR3 is 13 amino acids long. Germline V gene sequence: CDR1 MNHNS, CDR2 SASEGT. CD4+ cells were split into CD45RA+ naive and CD45RA-negative memory subsets. The TCR comes from a man aged 25 to 40 in good health. This sequence joins TRBV6-1 and TRBJ1-4; D gene uncertain. The sample was naive CD4+ T cells sorted from blood. The subset here: CD45RA+ positively selected. As DNA, the CDR3 is TGTGCCAGCAGTGATTTTGGCACTGAAAAACTGTTTTTT. Protein: CASSDFGTEKLFF.